Shown below are 7 T cell receptor beta chains from a single sample sequenced in a study of T-cell reconstitution after alpha-beta-depleted transplantation in children. Unique molecular identifiers were used to barcode this TCRbeta library. TCRdb called the PCR reads again in MiXCR, with one record for every CDR3 protein. The sample includes 780,000 or so distinct CDR3 sequences, roughly 15% of them seen just once. The material was PBMCs, mostly from graft donor cells, obtained 360 days after TCRalphabeta/CD19-depleted stem cell transplant. Source of these receptors: a male patient under 18 who had a stem cell transplant for acute lymphoblastic leukemia, so the T cells may come from the graft donor.

This clonotype was counted a few times. V usage is TRBV7-9 and J usage is TRBJ1-6, with D possibly TRBD1 on 6 matching bases. Germline V lookup: CDR1 SEHNR, CDR2 FQNEAQ (reference sequence). With 4 bases removed from V and 6 bases from J, the gap between germline ends came to 13 bases. The CDR3 has 15 amino acids. The CDR3 region has the DNA TGTGCCAGCAGCTGGGCCTCAGGGGTTAATTCACCCCTCCACTTT. Amino acids: CASSWASGVNSPLHF.

This clonotype turned up a few times. This chain links TRBV12-3 or TRBV12-4 with TRBJ2-7; TRBD2 aligns across 11 bases. V trimming: 2 bases; J trimming: 5 bases; junction bases outside the gene matches: 8. The CDR3 consists of 16 residues. CDR3 amino acids: CASSLLPGTSGNEQYF. The DNA of the CDR3 is TGTGCCAGCAGTTTATTGCCCGGGACTAGCGGAAACGAGCAGTACTTC.

This clonotype turned up a few times. The chain employs TRBV5-1 and TRBJ1-2; D gene uncertain. From germline, CDR1 is SGHRS and CDR2 YFSETQ. This CDR3 has 15 residues. Trimming removed 2 bases at V and 0 bases at J, with 11 bases between. CDR3 loop: CASSFYQRANYGYTF. CDR3 bases: TGCGCCAGCAGCTTTTACCAGAGGGCTAACTATGGCTACACCTTC.

This clonotype was seen more than once but under ten times. V is TRBV20-1 and J is TRBJ2-3; D call uncertain. Trimming pared 1 base from V and 0 bases from J, leaving 8 bases between. The CDR3 is 14 residues long. The germline gives CDR1 DFQATT, CDR2 SNEGSKA (reference sequence). CDR3 bases: TGCAGTGCTAGAGGGGTTACTAGCACAGATACGCAGTATTTT. Amino acids: CSARGVTSTDTQYF.

This clonotype was found a few times. The genes are TRBV20-1 and TRBJ1-2, with 8 bases lining up with TRBD1. The J segment lost 2 bases and the V segment lost 5 bases, leaving 1 base of the junction unmatched. The CDR3 has 12 amino acids. Germline V gene sequence: CDR1 DFQATT, CDR2 SNEGSKA (reference sequence). The chain's CDR3 is CSAYRGNYGYTF. CDR3 nucleotides: TGCAGTGCTTACAGGGGGAACTATGGCTACACCTTC.

This clonotype has ten or more counts. The chain recombines TRBV2 with TRBJ2-7; 10 bases align to TRBD2. The germline gives CDR1 SNHLY, CDR2 FYNNEI. The CDR3 runs to 11 residues. The CDR3 DNA reads TGTGCCAGCAGTGATACTAGCGGGAATACAGTC. This encodes CASSDTSGNTV.

This clonotype was counted a few times. The rearrangement uses TRBV20-1 and TRBJ2-7, with unresolved D. From germline, CDR1 is DFQATT and CDR2 SNEGSKA (reference sequence). The CDR3 spans 10 residues. The V end was cut by 1 base, the J end by 12 bases, with 10 bases between. The CDR3 spells CSARAERSYF. Written as DNA, the CDR3 is TGCAGTGCTAGAGCTGAGCGATCGTACTTC.